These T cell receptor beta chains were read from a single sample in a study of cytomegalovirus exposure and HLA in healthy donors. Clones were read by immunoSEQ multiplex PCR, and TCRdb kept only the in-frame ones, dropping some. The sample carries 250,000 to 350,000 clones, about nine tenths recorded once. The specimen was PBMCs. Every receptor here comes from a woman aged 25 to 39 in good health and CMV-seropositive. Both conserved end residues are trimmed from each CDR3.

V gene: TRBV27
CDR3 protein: ASRYSGGALSEQY

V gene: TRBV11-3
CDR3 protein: ASSRGSPFEQY

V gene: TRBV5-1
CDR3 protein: ASSEGARGANVLT

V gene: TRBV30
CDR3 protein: AGQLLNYGYT

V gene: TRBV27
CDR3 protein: ASSPRQGAVTGELF

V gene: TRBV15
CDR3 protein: ATSRGVSYEQY

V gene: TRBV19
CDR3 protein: ASSQHTNTEAF

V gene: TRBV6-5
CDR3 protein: ASSRTSGSNEQF

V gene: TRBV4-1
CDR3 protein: ASSQDWTGYYEQY

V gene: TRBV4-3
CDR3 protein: ASSQARDQPQH

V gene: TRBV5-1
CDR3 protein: ASSSAGAGLAGTNEQF

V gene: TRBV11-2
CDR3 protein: ASSLVVHRATYEQY

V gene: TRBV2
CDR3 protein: ASSDRAPSTDTQY

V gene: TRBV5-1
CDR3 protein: ASSLVGQEEKLF

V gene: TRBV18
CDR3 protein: ASSPPQGTNEKLF

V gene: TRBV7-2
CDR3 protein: ASSPEVTQY

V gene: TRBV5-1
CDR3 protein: ASSLDSAGGTGEAF

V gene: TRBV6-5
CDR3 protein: ASTGAYEQY

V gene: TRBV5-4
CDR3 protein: ASSLAPGLADTDTQY

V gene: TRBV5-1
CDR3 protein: ASSLVGASYEQY

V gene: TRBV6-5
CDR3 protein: ASSYSSPLAGETQY

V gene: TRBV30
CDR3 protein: AWSVALKTYNEQF